Following are 22 T cell receptor beta chains from one sample sequenced in a study of shared clonotypes between healthy human individuals. Generated by immunoSEQ multiplex PCR, the TCRdb table keeps only in-frame clones and is missing some. Here the sample spans 2,100,000 or so clones, around 95% being singletons. The source material was naive CD4+ T cells sorted from blood. Sample subset: CD45RA+ positively selected. Source of these receptors: a man aged 18 to 29 in good health.

The J gene is TRBJ2-7, the V gene TRBV11-2, with no clear D. CDR3 length equals 17 residues. Trimming stripped 6 bases from V and 0 bases from J, with 21 bases between. In germline, CDR1 is SGHAT, CDR2 FQNNGV. The CDR3 is CASSYALDWGYSYEQYF. The CDR3 DNA reads TGTGCCAGCAGTTACGCGCTAGATTGGGGTTACTCCTACGAGCAGTACTTC.

The chain joins TRBV18 to TRBJ1-2; 12 bases fit TRBD1. CDR1 is KGHSH and CDR2 is LQKENI in the germline V gene. The CDR3 is made up of 15 amino acids. Trimming at V came to 6 bases and at J to 6 bases, leaving 8 bases not matched to a gene. The CDR3 is CASSPGQGAFNGYTF. The CDR3 DNA sequence: TGTGCCAGCTCTCCGGGACAGGGGGCTTTTAATGGCTACACCTTC.

The chain links TRBV11-3 to TRBJ2-3; 9 positions match TRBD2. The germline gives CDR1 SGHNT, CDR2 YENEEA. The ends lost 3 bases at V and 5 bases at J; junction bases unmatched: 0. The CDR3 runs to 13 residues. The chain's CDR3 is CASSFSGGDTQYF. The CDR3 DNA follows: TGTGCCAGCAGCTTTAGCGGGGGAGATACGCAGTATTTT.

The chain has TRBV9 and TRBJ2-3; TRBD2 agrees at 7 bases. CDR1 SGDLS and CDR2 YYNGEE come from the germline V gene. The V gene end was trimmed by 4 bases and the J gene end by 0 bases; junction bases not matched to a gene: 11. The CDR3 length is 17 residues. CDR3 nucleotides: TGTGCCAGCAGCATGACTAGCCTGAAACCAAGCACAGATACGCAGTATTTT. This gives the protein CASSMTSLKPSTDTQYF.

The table lists this clone with a count of one. The chain employs TRBV7-2 and TRBJ2-3; the D is unclear. V was shortened by 3 bases and J by 11 bases, with 12 bases between the two germline ends. CDR1 is SGHTA and CDR2 is FQGNSA in the germline V gene. The CDR3 has 12 residues. The CDR3 is CASSLRISEQYF. The CDR3 DNA sequence: TGTGCCAGCAGCTTGCGGATTTCTGAGCAGTATTTT.

This chain links TRBV18 with TRBJ2-3; D gene uncertain. CDR1 and CDR2 (germline): KGHSH, LQKENI. Trimming took 0 bases from V and 4 from J, leaving 5 bases between them. CDR3 length: 13 residues. The chain's CDR3 is CASSPPEPDTQYF. Here the CDR3 DNA reads TGTGCCAGCTCACCACCGGAACCAGATACGCAGTATTTT.

This chain uses TRBV5-8 with TRBJ2-1; D perhaps matches TRBD2 (6 bases). Germline CDR1 and CDR2: SGHTS and YDEGEE. Trimming removed 1 base from V and 4 bases from J, with 15 bases in between. This CDR3 comprises 16 residues. For the CDR3, the DNA is TGTGCCAGCAGCTTGCGGCTCCTAGCGTTATACAATGAGCAGTTCTTC. This gives the protein CASSLRLLALYNEQFF.

The chain recombines TRBV30 with TRBJ2-5, with D possibly being TRBD1 (7 bases). The CDR3 runs to 16 residues. The germline CDR1 and CDR2 sequences are GTSNPN and SVGIG (reference sequence). V was pared by 0 bases and J by 5 bases, with 19 bases between. CDR3 in amino acids: CAWSVGGGGELETQYF. The CDR3 DNA follows: TGTGCCTGGAGTGTTGGTGGAGGGGGCGAGTTGGAGACCCAGTACTTC.

The chain employs TRBV11-2 and TRBJ1-1, with 11 bases fitting TRBD1. Germline values: CDR1 SGHAT, CDR2 FQNNGV. Unmatched junction bases numbered 7, after V lost 3 bases and J lost 1 base. CDR3 size: 17 residues. For the CDR3, the DNA is TGTGCCAGCAGCTTCCGGGACAGGGGGACGGCGAACACTGAAGCTTTCTTT. Protein: CASSFRDRGTANTEAFF.

The V gene is TRBV7-2, the J gene TRBJ2-5; D remains ambiguous. The germline V gene encodes CDR1 SGHTA and CDR2 FQGNSA. The V and J ends lost 4 bases and 5 bases respectively, with 14 bases between them. This CDR3 has 14 residues. Here the CDR3 DNA reads TGTGCCAGCAGCTCGGGTCCCGCCGGGGAGACCCAGTACTTC. Amino acids: CASSSGPAGETQYF.

The chain carries TRBV2 and TRBJ1-5; TRBD1 might be the D (6 bases). Deletions cut 6 bases from V and 1 base from J, with 10 bases between. The CDR3 is 14 residues long. Per the germline V gene, CDR1 is SNHLY and CDR2 is FYNNEI. CDR3 residues: CASSPGASNQPQHF. Written as DNA, the CDR3 is TGTGCCAGCAGCCCGGGGGCGAGCAATCAGCCCCAGCATTTT.

For the CDR3, the DNA is TGTGCCAGCAGCACCAGGACAGGGGGCGGTGAAAAACTGTTTTTT. Protein sequence: CASSTRTGGGEKLFF. J is TRBJ1-4 and V is TRBV7-2, with 11 bases that match TRBD1. The CDR3 is 15 residues long. Germline trimming cut 5 bases from V and 7 bases from J; bases unmatched to any gene: 6. Germline assignment: CDR1 SGHTA and CDR2 FQGNSA.

The V call is TRBV6-5, the J call TRBJ2-2, with D possibly being TRBD1 (6 bases). V dropped 8 bases and J dropped 8 bases, with 21 bases sitting between them. The CDR3 sequence is 15 residues long. The V gene's germline CDR1 is MNHEY and CDR2 SVGAGI. The CDR3 here is CASLTTGFGTGELFF. In nucleotides, the CDR3 is TGTGCCAGCCTCACGACAGGTTTCGGAACTGGGGAGCTGTTTTTT.

The chain couples TRBV5-6 to TRBJ1-5, with a tentative D call TRBD1 (5 bases). The CDR3 spans 16 residues. Trimming took off 0 bases at V and 0 bases at J, with 10 bases between the two ends. Germline values: CDR1 SGHDT, CDR2 YYEEEE. Here the CDR3 DNA reads TGTGCCAGCAGCTTGGGATGGGGGGATAGCAATCAGCCCCAGCATTTT. It yields the protein CASSLGWGDSNQPQHF.

This chain joins TRBV2 and TRBJ2-2, with TRBD1 matching over 9 bases. Germline V lookup: CDR1 SNHLY, CDR2 FYNNEI. This CDR3 is built from 15 residues. Trimming took 2 bases from V and 5 from J; bases not matched to a gene: 3. The CDR3 nucleotides read TGTGCCAGCAGTGAACGGGACAGGGCGACCGGGGAGCTGTTTTTT. This translates into CASSERDRATGELFF. The entire variable domain, with the rest obtained from reference TRBV2 and TRBJ2-2, is as follows: EPEVTQTPSHQVTQMGQEVILRCVPISNHLYFYWYRQILGQKVEFLVSFYNNEISEKSEIFDDQFSVERPDGSNFTLKIRSTKLEDSAMYFCASSERDRATGELFFGEGSRLTVL.

This rearrangement joins TRBV15 to TRBJ2-5; D might be TRBD2 (5 bases). Trimming took 0 bases from V and 5 from J, leaving 10 bases between them. This CDR3 has 14 residues. CDR1 is LNHNV, CDR2 YYDKDF, per germline (reference sequence). CDR3 residues: CATSRDNSGETQYF. The DNA of the CDR3 is TGTGCCACCAGCAGAGATAATTCGGGGGAGACCCAGTACTTC.

The chain combines TRBV19 with TRBJ1-2, with 10 bases fitting TRBD1. Germline V CDR1 and CDR2: LNHDA, SQIVND (reference sequence). This CDR3 contains 14 residues. J was trimmed by 6 bases and V by 6 bases; bases with no gene match: 7. For the CDR3, the DNA is TGTGCCAGTAGGACAGGGGGCGCAGGTGATGGCTACACCTTC. Its translation is CASRTGGAGDGYTF.

This clone was detected only once. This chain links TRBV6-5 with TRBJ2-3; D uncertain. The CDR3 has 14 residues. CDR1 and CDR2 from the germline V gene are MNHEY and SVGAGI. Trimming took off 2 bases at V and 0 bases at J, with 6 bases between the two ends. CDR3 bases: TGTGCCAGCAGTTACGTAACTAGCACAGATACGCAGTATTTT. This sequence encodes CASSYVTSTDTQYF.

This chain uses TRBV5-1 with TRBJ1-1, with a weak D call TRBD1 (5 bases). Germline V lookup: CDR1 SGHRS, CDR2 YFSETQ. The ends were cut back, 4 bases at V and 5 bases at J, with 15 bases in the middle. There are 14 residues in the CDR3. CDR3 DNA: TGCGCCAGCAGCCTGACAGCCCTGGAGACTGAAGCTTTCTTT. As protein: CASSLTALETEAFF.

In its sample, this clone was seen once. The same CDR3 also results from other DNA sequences found in this sample. V gene TRBV6-5 combines with J gene TRBJ2-7; 10 bases align to TRBD1. CDR1 and CDR2 (germline): MNHEY, SVGAGI. CDR3 size: 13 residues. Germline trimming cut 5 bases from V and 4 bases from J; bases unmatched to any gene: 2. CDR3 region: CASSRDRGYEQYF. The CDR3 nucleotides read TGTGCCAGCAGTAGGGACAGGGGATACGAGCAGTACTTC.

This sequence joins TRBV5-5 and TRBJ2-5; perhaps TRBD1 as D (5 bases). Trimming left V 4 bases short and J 4 bases short, with 8 bases between. The CDR3 is made up of 12 amino acids. Germline V lookup: CDR1 SGHKS, CDR2 YYEKEE (reference sequence). The CDR3 DNA follows: TGTGCCAGCAGCGGCACAGGAGAGACCCAGTACTTC. Translation: CASSGTGETQYF.

The V and J genes are TRBV14 and TRBJ1-4; perhaps TRBD1 as D (6 bases). The germline CDR1 and CDR2 sequences are SGHDN and FVKESK. The CDR3 consists of 14 residues. V lost 0 bases and J 10 bases, leaving 12 bases between the germline ends. CDR3: CASSQEPRGGKLFF. For the CDR3, the DNA is TGTGCCAGCAGCCAAGAGCCCAGGGGAGGAAAACTGTTTTTT.